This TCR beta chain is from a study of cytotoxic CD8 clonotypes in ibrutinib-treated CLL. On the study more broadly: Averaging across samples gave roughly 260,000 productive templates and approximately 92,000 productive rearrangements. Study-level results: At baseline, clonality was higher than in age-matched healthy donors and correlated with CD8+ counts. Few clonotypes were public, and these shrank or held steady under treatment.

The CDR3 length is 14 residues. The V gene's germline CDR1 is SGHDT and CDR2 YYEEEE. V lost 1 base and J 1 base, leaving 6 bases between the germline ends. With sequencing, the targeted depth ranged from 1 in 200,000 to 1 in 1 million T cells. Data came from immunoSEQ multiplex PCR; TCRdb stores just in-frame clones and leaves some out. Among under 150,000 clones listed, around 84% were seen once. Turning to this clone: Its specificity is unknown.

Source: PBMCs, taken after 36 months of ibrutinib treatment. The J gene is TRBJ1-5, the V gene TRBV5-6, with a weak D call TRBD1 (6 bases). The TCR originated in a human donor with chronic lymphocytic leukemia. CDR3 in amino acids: CASSLTGSNQPQHF. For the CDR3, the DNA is TGTGCCAGCAGCTTGACAGGGAGCAATCAGCCCCAGCATTTT.